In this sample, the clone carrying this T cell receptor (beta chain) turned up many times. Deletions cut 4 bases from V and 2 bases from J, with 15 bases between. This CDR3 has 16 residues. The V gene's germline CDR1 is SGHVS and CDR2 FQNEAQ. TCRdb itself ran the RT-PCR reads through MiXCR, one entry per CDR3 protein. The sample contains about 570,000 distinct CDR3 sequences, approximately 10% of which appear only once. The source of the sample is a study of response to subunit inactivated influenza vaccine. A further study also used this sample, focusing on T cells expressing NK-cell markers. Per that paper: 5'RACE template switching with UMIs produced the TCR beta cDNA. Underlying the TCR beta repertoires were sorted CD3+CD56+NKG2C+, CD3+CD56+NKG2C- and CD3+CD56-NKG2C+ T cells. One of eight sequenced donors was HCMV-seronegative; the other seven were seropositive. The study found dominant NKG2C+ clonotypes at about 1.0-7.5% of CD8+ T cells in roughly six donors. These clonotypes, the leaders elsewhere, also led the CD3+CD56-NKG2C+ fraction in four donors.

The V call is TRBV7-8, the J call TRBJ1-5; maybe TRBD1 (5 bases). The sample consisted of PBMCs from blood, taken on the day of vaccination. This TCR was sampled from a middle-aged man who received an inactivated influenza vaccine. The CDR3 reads CASSWSTQGGNQPQHF. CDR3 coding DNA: TGTGCCAGCAGCTGGTCGACTCAGGGAGGCAATCAGCCCCAGCATTTT.